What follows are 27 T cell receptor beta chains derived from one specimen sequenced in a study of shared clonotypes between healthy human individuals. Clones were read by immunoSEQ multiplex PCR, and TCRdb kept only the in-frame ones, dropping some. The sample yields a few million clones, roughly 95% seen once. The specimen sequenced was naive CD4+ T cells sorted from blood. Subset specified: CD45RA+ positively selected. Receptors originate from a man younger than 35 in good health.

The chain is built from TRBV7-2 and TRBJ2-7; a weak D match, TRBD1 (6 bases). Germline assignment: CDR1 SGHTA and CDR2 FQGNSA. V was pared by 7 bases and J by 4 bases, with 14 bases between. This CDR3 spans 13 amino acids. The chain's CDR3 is CASTLRDNYEQYF. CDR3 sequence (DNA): TGTGCCAGCACCCTAAGGGACAATTACGAGCAGTACTTC.

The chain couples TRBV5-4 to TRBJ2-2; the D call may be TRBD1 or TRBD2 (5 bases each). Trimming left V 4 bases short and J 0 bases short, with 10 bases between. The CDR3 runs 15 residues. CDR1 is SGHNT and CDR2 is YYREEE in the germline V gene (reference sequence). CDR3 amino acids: CASSGRGPNTGELFF. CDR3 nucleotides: TGTGCCAGCAGCGGTCGGGGCCCGAACACCGGGGAGCTGTTTTTT.

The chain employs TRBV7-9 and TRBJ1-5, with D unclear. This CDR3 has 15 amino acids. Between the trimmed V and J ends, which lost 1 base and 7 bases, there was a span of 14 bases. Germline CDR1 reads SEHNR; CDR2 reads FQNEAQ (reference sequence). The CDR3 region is CASSLGSDGAQPQHF. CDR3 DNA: TGTGCCAGCAGCTTAGGTTCCGATGGAGCGCAGCCCCAGCATTTT.

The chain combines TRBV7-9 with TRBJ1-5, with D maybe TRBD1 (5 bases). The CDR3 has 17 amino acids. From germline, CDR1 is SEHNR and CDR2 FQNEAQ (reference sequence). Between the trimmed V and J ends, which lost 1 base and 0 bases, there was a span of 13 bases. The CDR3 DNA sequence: TGTGCCAGCAGCTTAGTCCGGGGGAGCTATAGCAATCAGCCCCAGCATTTT. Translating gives CASSLVRGSYSNQPQHF.

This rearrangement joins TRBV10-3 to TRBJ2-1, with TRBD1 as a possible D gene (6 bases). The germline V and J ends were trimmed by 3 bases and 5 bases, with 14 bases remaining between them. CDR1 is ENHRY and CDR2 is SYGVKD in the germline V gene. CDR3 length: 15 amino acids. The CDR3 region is CAISEEGEPNNEQFF. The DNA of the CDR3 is TGTGCCATCAGTGAAGAGGGGGAGCCCAACAATGAGCAGTTCTTC.

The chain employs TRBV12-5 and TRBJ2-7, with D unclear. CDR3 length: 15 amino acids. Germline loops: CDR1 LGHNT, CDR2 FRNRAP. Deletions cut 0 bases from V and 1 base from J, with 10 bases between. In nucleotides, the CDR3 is TGTGCTAGTGGTTTGGTAAAGAAACAATCCTACGAGCAGTACTTC. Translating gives CASGLVKKQSYEQYF.

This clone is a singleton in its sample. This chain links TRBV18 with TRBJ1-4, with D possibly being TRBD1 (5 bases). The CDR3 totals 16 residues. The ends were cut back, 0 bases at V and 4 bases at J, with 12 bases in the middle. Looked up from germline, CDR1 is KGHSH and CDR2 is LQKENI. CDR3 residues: CASSPPRQNSNEKLFF. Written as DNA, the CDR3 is TGTGCCAGCTCACCACCTCGACAGAACAGTAATGAAAAACTGTTTTTT. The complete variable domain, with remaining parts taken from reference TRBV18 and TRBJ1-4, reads NAGVMQNPRHLVRRRGQEARLRCSPMKGHSHVYWYRQLPEEGLKFMVYLQKENIIDESGMPKERFSAEFPKEGPSILRIQQVVRGDSAAYFCASSPPRQNSNEKLFFGSGTQLSVL.

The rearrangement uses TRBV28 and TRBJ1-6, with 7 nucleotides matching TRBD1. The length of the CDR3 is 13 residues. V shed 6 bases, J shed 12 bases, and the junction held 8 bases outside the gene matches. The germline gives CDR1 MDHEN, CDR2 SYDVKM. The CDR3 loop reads CASSGQDFGPLHF. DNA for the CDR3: TGTGCCAGCAGCGGACAGGATTTCGGACCCCTCCACTTT.

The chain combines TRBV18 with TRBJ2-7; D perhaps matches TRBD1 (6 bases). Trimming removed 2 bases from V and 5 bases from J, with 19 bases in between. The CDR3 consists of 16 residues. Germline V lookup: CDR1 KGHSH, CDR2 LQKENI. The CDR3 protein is CASSPNNNRAGHEQYF. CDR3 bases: TGTGCCAGCTCACCAAATAATAACAGGGCGGGCCACGAGCAGTACTTC.

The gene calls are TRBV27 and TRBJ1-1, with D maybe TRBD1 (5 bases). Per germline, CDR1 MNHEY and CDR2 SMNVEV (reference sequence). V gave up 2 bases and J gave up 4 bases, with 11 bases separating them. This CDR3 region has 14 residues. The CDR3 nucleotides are TGTGCCAGCAGTTTACCAGGGCCCAGCACTGAAGCTTTCTTT. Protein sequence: CASSLPGPSTEAFF.

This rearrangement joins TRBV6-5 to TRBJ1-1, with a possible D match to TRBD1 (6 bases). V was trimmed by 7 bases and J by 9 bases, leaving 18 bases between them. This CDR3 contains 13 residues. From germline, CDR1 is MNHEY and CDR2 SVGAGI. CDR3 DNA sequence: TGTGCCAGCACCAACAGGAGGGACAATCAAGCTTTCTTT. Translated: CASTNRRDNQAFF.

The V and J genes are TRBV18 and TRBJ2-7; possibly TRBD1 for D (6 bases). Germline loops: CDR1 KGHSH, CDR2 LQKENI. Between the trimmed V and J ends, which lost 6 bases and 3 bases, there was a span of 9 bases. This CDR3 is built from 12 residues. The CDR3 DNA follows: TGTGCCAGCTCTGGGACAAACTACGAGCAGTACTTC. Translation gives CASSGTNYEQYF.

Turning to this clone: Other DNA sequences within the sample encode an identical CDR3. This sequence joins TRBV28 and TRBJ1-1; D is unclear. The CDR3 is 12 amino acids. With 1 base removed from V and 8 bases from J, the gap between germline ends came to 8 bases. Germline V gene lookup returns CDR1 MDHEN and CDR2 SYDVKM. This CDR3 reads CASSLLGREAFF. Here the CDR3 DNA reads TGTGCCAGCAGTTTATTGGGCAGAGAAGCTTTCTTT.

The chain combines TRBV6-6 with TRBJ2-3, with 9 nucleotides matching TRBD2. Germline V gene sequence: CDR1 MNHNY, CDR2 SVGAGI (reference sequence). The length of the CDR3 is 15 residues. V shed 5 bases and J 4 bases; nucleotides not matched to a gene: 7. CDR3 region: CASSRLAETSDTQYF. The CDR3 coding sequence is TGTGCCAGCAGTCGACTAGCGGAGACGTCAGATACGCAGTATTTT.

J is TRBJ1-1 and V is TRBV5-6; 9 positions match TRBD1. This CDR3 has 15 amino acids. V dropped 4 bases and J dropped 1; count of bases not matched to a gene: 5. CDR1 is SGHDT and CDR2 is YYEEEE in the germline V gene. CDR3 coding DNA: TGTGCCAGCAGCGGCGGACAGGGGCAGAACACTGAAGCTTTCTTT. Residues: CASSGGQGQNTEAFF.

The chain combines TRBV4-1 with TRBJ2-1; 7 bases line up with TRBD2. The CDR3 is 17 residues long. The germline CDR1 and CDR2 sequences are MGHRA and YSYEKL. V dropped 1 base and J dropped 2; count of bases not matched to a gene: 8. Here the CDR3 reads CASSQAVSGLAYNEQFF. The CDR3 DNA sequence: TGCGCCAGCAGCCAAGCCGTATCCGGACTAGCCTACAATGAGCAGTTCTTC.

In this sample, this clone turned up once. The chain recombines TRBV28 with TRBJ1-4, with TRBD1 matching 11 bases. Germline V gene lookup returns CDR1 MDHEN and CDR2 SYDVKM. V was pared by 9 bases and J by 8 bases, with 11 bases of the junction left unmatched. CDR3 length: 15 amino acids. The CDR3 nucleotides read TGTGCCAGTGGGACAGGGGGGGCCATGTCCGAAAAACTGTTTTTT. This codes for CASGTGGAMSEKLFF.

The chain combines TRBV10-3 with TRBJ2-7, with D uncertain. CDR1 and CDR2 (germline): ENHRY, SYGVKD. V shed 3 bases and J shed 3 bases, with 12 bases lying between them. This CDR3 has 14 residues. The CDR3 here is CAISEWASDYEQYF. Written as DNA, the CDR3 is TGTGCCATCAGTGAATGGGCGAGTGACTACGAGCAGTACTTC.

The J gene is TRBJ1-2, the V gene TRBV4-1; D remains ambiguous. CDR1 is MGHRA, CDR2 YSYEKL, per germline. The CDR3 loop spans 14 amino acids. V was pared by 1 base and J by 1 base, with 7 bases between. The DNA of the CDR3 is TGCGCCAGCAGCCAAGCGGCAGTTAACTATGGCTACACCTTC. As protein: CASSQAAVNYGYTF.

CDR3 sequence: CAWTPANDNEQFF. DNA of the CDR3: TGTGCCTGGACCCCGGCTAATGACAATGAGCAGTTCTTC. The chain couples TRBV30 to TRBJ2-1; D is uncertain. Looked up from germline, CDR1 is GTSNPN and CDR2 is SVGIG (reference sequence). V was pared by 4 bases and J by 5 bases, with 12 bases between. This CDR3 spans 13 amino acids.

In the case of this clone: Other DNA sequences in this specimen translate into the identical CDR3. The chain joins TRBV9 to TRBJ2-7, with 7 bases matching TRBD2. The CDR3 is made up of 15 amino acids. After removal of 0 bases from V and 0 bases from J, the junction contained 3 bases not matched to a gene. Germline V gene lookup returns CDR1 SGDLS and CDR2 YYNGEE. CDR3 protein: CASSVGDYPSYEQYF. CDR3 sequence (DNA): TGTGCCAGCAGCGTAGGGGACTACCCCTCCTACGAGCAGTACTTC.

The CDR3 DNA reads TGTGCCAGCAGCTTGACAGGGGGCGTTTTTTCACCCCTCCACTTT. Encoded protein: CASSLTGGVFSPLHF. V usage is TRBV5-6 and J usage is TRBJ1-6; 9 positions match TRBD1. The CDR3 contains 15 residues. After removal of 1 base from V and 9 bases from J, the junction contained 5 bases not matched to a gene. Germline lookup yields CDR1 SGHDT and CDR2 YYEEEE.

CDR3 sequence (DNA): TGCGCCACTAGCTCAGGCCAAGAGACCCAGTACTTC. Encoded protein: CATSSGQETQYF. This rearrangement joins TRBV5-1 to TRBJ2-5; weak D call: TRBD2 (5 bases). Looked up from germline, CDR1 is SGHRS and CDR2 is YFSETQ. The CDR3 contains 12 residues. Deletions cut 9 bases from V and 1 base from J, with 10 bases between.

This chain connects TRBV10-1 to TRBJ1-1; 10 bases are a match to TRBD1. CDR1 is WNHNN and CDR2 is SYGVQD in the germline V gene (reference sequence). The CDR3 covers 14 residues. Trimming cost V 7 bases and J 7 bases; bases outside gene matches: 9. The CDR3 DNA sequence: TGCGCCAGCACCCGGGACAGGGGATTCAGTGAAGCTTTCTTT. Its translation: CASTRDRGFSEAFF.

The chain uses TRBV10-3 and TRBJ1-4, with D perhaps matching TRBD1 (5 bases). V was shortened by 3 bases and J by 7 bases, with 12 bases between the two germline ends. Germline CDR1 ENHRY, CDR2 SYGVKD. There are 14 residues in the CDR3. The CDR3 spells CAISDYGAGEKLFF. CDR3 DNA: TGTGCCATCAGTGATTACGGGGCCGGTGAAAAACTGTTTTTT.

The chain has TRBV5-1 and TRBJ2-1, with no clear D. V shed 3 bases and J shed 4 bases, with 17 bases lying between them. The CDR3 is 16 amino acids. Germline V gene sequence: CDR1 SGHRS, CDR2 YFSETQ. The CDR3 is CASSSTGPVSYNEQFF. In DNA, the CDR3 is TGCGCCAGCAGCTCTACCGGGCCCGTATCATACAATGAGCAGTTCTTC. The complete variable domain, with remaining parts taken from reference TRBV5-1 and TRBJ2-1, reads KAGVTQTPRYLIKTRGQQVTLSCSPISGHRSVSWYQQTPGQGLQFLFEYFSETQRNKGNFPGRFSGRQFSNSRSEMNVSTLELGDSALYLCASSSTGPVSYNEQFFGPGTRLTVL.

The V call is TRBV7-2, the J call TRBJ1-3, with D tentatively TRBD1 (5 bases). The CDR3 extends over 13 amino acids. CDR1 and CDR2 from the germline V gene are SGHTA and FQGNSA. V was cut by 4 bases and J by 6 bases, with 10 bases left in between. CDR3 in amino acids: CASSSTTENTIYF. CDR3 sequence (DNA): TGTGCCAGCAGCTCAACGACAGAAAACACCATATATTTT.